The 6 T cell receptor beta chains below all came from one sample that was sequenced in a study of T cells in Graves' hyperthyroidism and ophthalmopathy (dated by TCRdb to the late 2010s). Libraries were prepared through multiplex PCR. Instrument on record: Illumina HiSeq 2000. The TCR beta CDR3 regions were amplified from RNA transcripts. For the first round of RT-PCR on the TCR CDR3, the HTBI primer set was used together with the Qiagen OneStep RT-PCR kit. The public reads were reanalyzed by TCRdb: fastp trimming at Q25, MiXCR alignment, in-frame beta chains only. Every entry covers one CDR3 protein and lists the most common genes and DNA from its rows. The sample data list around 420,000 distinct CDR3 sequences, and about 15% of these were observed just once. 13% to 15% of the sample is held by the ten biggest clonotypes. The sample comprised blood. Receptors originate from a young woman with Graves' hyperthyroidism.

This clonotype was detected a few times. This rearrangement joins TRBV2 to TRBJ1-3; D ambiguous. CDR3 size: 10 residues. CDR1 is SNHLY and CDR2 is FYNNEI in the germline V gene. V was pared by 6 bases and J by 8 bases, with 5 bases between. Written as DNA, the CDR3 is TGTGCCAGCAGGGCATACACCATATATTTT. This sequence encodes CASRAYTIYF.

Comments on this clonotype: At one end the junction does not follow the germline gene, possibly because of a read error. This rearrangement joins TRBV5-4 to TRBJ2-1; 7 bases are shared with TRBD1. The CDR3 sequence is 17 residues long. Looked up from germline, CDR1 is SGHNT and CDR2 is YYREEE (reference sequence). The CDR3 DNA is TGCGCCAGCAGCCAACCCCTGTCCGGGACAGACTACAATGAGCAGTTCTTC. As protein: CASSQPLSGTDYNEQFF. The variable domain in full, with the rest retrieved from reference TRBV5-4 and TRBJ2-1, is ETGVTQSPTHLIKTRGQQVTLRCSSQSGHNTVSWYQQALGQGPQFIFQYYREEENGRGNFPPRFSGLQFPNYSSELNVNALELDDSALYLCASSQPLSGTDYNEQFFGPGTRLTVL.

This clonotype has a count of ten or more. The chain carries TRBV7-2 and TRBJ2-3; D tentatively fits TRBD1 or TRBD2 (5 bases each). From germline, CDR1 is SGHTA and CDR2 FQGNSA. The CDR3 has 15 amino acids. The germline V and J ends were trimmed by 1 base and 4 bases, with 12 bases remaining between them. CDR3 region: CASSLEGLGADTQYF. In DNA form, the CDR3 reads TGTGCCAGCAGCTTAGAAGGTCTGGGGGCAGATACGCAGTATTTT.

This clonotype was counted only a few times. The CDR3 here is CASSPATTDTQYF. The CDR3 DNA sequence: TGTGCCAGCAGCCCCGCGACCACAGATACGCAGTATTTT. The chain combines TRBV5-4 with TRBJ2-3; D gene uncertain. CDR1 and CDR2 (germline): SGHNT, YYREEE (reference sequence). The V and J ends lost 4 bases and 2 bases respectively, with 8 bases between them. The CDR3 runs 13 residues. The variable domain in full, completed from reference TRBV5-4 and TRBJ2-3, reads ETGVTQSPTHLIKTRGQQVTLRCSSQSGHNTVSWYQQALGQGPQFIFQYYREEENGRGNFPPRFSGLQFPNYSSELNVNALELDDSALYLCASSPATTDTQYFGPGTRLTVL.

Many counts were recorded for this clonotype. J is TRBJ2-5 and V is TRBV24-1; D uncertain. CDR1 KGHDR and CDR2 SFDVKD come from the germline V gene. The CDR3 spans 16 residues. With 3 bases removed from V and 2 bases from J, the gap between germline ends came to 15 bases. The CDR3 DNA is TGTGCCACCAGTGATAATGGGTGGGGTAAGCAAGAGACCCAGTACTTC. Its translation: CATSDNGWGKQETQYF.

This clonotype was observed at least ten times. This chain links TRBV27 with TRBJ2-7; TRBD1 agrees at 9 bases. This CDR3 is built from 14 residues. Trimming took 4 bases from V and 3 from J; bases not matched to a gene: 4. Germline CDR1 is MNHEY and CDR2 is SMNVEV (reference sequence). This CDR3 reads CASSSPGQGYEQYF. The CDR3 DNA reads TGTGCCAGCAGTTCCCCGGGACAGGGCTACGAGCAGTACTTC.